This T cell receptor beta chain was sequenced during a study of blood T cell repertoires in COVID-19. Method: immunoSEQ multiplex PCR; TCRdb's copy keeps in-frame clones and lacks some. The sample consists of approximately 90,000 clones, about 89% of them appearing once. Trimming left V 6 bases short and J 2 bases short, with 11 bases between. Germline V gene sequence: CDR1 SGHTA, CDR2 FQGNSA. This CDR3 is 13 amino acids long. The receptor was derived from a man aged 55 to 70 with COVID-19, enrolled during active disease. The sample taken for sequencing was peripheral blood. The gene calls are TRBV7-2 and TRBJ2-7; TRBD2 is a possible D gene (6 bases). Here the CDR3 DNA reads TGTGCCAGCAGTTCCGGGAGCCCCTACGAGCAGTACTTC. It encodes CASSSGSPYEQYF.